These 18 T cell receptor beta chains originate from one sample sequenced in a study of cytomegalovirus exposure and HLA in healthy donors. Generated by immunoSEQ multiplex PCR, the TCRdb table keeps only in-frame clones and is missing some. The sample has around 70,000 clones; around 95% are singletons. The source material was PBMCs. Receptor source: a man aged 18 to 29 in good health and CMV-seronegative.

The chain links TRBV7-8 to TRBJ2-3; 9 nucleotides align to TRBD2. The CDR3 length is 16 residues. Trimming took 3 bases from V and 5 from J; bases not matched to a gene: 9. Germline V gene lookup returns CDR1 SGHVS and CDR2 FQNEAQ. CDR3 sequence reads: CASSFSASGVGDTQYF. Written as DNA, the CDR3 is TGTGCCAGCAGCTTTAGTGCTAGCGGGGTCGGAGATACGCAGTATTTT.

This clone was counted a few times. The chain has TRBV27 and TRBJ2-2; 10 nucleotides agree with TRBD1. Germline CDR1 MNHEY, CDR2 SMNVEV (reference sequence). V dropped 6 bases and J dropped 0; count of bases not matched to a gene: 4. This CDR3 has 16 amino acids. The CDR3 is CASRRGQGANTGELFF. As DNA, the CDR3 is TGTGCCAGCAGACGAGGACAGGGGGCGAACACCGGGGAGCTGTTTTTT.

The genes are TRBV19 and TRBJ1-4; no clear D gene. The CDR3 loop spans 14 amino acids. The germline CDR1 and CDR2 sequences are LNHDA and SQIVND (reference sequence). Between the trimmed V and J ends, which lost 3 bases and 4 bases, there was a span of 9 bases. The CDR3: CASSMAARNEKLFF. The DNA of the CDR3 is TGTGCCAGTAGTATGGCCGCTCGTAATGAAAAACTGTTTTTT.

V usage is TRBV28 and J usage is TRBJ1-1; D uncertain. Looked up from germline, CDR1 is MDHEN and CDR2 is SYDVKM. V lost 9 bases and J 2 bases, leaving 22 bases between the germline ends. This CDR3 comprises 16 residues. The DNA for the CDR3 is TGTGCCAGTAGACTCCCAAACCTCTTCCTAAACACTGAAGCTTTCTTT. Encoded protein: CASRLPNLFLNTEAFF. The entire variable domain, with the rest obtained from reference TRBV28 and TRBJ1-1, is as follows: DVKVTQSSRYLVKRTGEKVFLECVQDMDHENMFWYRQDPGLGLRLIYFSYDVKMKEKGDIPEGYSVSREKKERFSLILESASTNQTSMYLCASRLPNLFLNTEAFFGQGTRLTVV.

The chain joins TRBV5-1 to TRBJ1-2; 7 bases match TRBD1. The length of the CDR3 is 14 residues. V shed 2 bases and J 3 bases; nucleotides not matched to a gene: 4. The germline V gene has CDR1 SGHRS and CDR2 YFSETQ. CDR3 sequence reads: CASSFQGEDYGYTF. In DNA, the CDR3 is TGCGCCAGCAGCTTCCAGGGGGAAGACTATGGCTACACCTTC.

The chain links TRBV7-6 to TRBJ2-7, with a weak D call TRBD1 (6 bases). Germline assignment: CDR1 SGHVS and CDR2 FNYEAQ. V was shortened by 5 bases and J by 3 bases, with 20 bases between the two germline ends. The CDR3 contains 16 residues. CDR3: CASSPSPQGPYYEQYF. CDR3 in DNA: TGTGCCAGCAGCCCTTCCCCACAGGGTCCTTACTACGAGCAGTACTTC.

V usage is TRBV13 and J usage is TRBJ2-3; TRBD2 matches 7 bases. The junction had 9 bases not matched to a gene; V was cut back by 4 bases and J by 2 bases. Germline CDR1 is PRHDT and CDR2 is FYEKMQ (reference sequence). The CDR3 extends over 16 amino acids. The CDR3 protein is CASSSLLGGSTDTQYF. The CDR3 region has the DNA TGTGCCAGCAGCTCGCTTCTGGGAGGGTCCACAGATACGCAGTATTTT.

The chain is built from TRBV9 and TRBJ1-1; 7 bases match TRBD1. The CDR3 sequence is 15 residues long. V lost 4 bases, J lost 5 bases, and 11 bases stayed unmatched. Germline lookup yields CDR1 SGDLS and CDR2 YYNGEE. CDR3 residues: CASSSGGFESTEAFF. The CDR3 DNA reads as TGTGCCAGCAGCTCAGGGGGTTTCGAGAGTACTGAAGCTTTCTTT.

V is TRBV10-3 and J is TRBJ2-1, with 10 bases that match TRBD1. The length of the CDR3 is 15 residues. V shed 4 bases, J shed 6 bases, and the junction held 6 bases outside the gene matches. Germline assignment: CDR1 ENHRY and CDR2 SYGVKD. CDR3 bases: TGTGCCATCAGTGGGTGGGACAGGGGAGGCAATGAGCAGTTCTTC. Amino acids: CAISGWDRGGNEQFF.

This clone was counted once. The V call is TRBV28, the J call TRBJ2-2, with D perhaps TRBD2 (6 bases). Between the trimmed V and J ends, which lost 7 bases and 4 bases, there was a span of 16 bases. Germline V gene sequence: CDR1 MDHEN, CDR2 SYDVKM. The CDR3 spans 15 residues. CDR3: CASTPSVAVTGELFF. For the CDR3, the DNA is TGTGCCAGCACCCCTTCGGTAGCGGTCACCGGGGAGCTGTTTTTT.

J is TRBJ1-5 and V is TRBV19, with D hard to call. With 3 bases removed from V and 5 bases from J, the gap between germline ends came to 20 bases. This CDR3 spans 17 amino acids. Germline lookup yields CDR1 LNHDA and CDR2 SQIVND (reference sequence). CDR3 sequence reads: CASSIAWSPWSDQPQHF. CDR3 nucleotides: TGTGCCAGTAGTATCGCTTGGAGCCCATGGAGCGATCAGCCCCAGCATTTT. The entire variable domain, with the rest obtained from reference TRBV19 and TRBJ1-5, is as follows: DGGITQSPKYLFRKEGQNVTLSCEQNLNHDAMYWYRQDPGQGLRLIYYSQIVNDFQKGDIAEGYSVSREKKESFPLTVTSAQKNPTAFYLCASSIAWSPWSDQPQHFGDGTRLSIL.

This clone was seen once. One junction end does not reproduce the germline sequence, and a read error may be involved. The V call is TRBV6-5, the J call TRBJ1-1, with TRBD1 matching over 7 bases. This CDR3 region has 15 residues. In germline, CDR1 is MNHEY, CDR2 SVGAGI. The CDR3 sequence: CASRYSDRINTEAFF. The CDR3 DNA reads TGTGCCAGCAGATACTCGGACAGGATAAACACTGAAGCTTTCTTT.

V usage is TRBV9 and J usage is TRBJ1-1; 7 bases line up with TRBD1. This CDR3 is built from 17 residues. CDR1 and CDR2 (germline): SGDLS, YYNGEE. J gave up 5 bases and V 0 bases, and 13 bases lay outside the gene matches. The CDR3: CASSVDSVQGIKTEAFF. The DNA of the CDR3 is TGTGCCAGCAGCGTAGATTCTGTACAGGGGATAAAGACTGAAGCTTTCTTT.

Concerning this clone itself: A read error may account for a junction end that differs from germline. The rearrangement uses TRBV7-8 and TRBJ2-2; possibly TRBD2 for D (6 bases). This CDR3 comprises 14 residues. Germline CDR1 and CDR2: SGHVS and FQNEAQ. For the CDR3, the DNA is TGCACCACCTCCGGAGGGGCGAACACCGGGGAGCTGTTTTTT. Translation: CTTSGGANTGELFF.

The chain is built from TRBV29-1 and TRBJ2-3; 8 positions agree with TRBD2. After removal of 6 bases from V and 8 bases from J, the junction contained 10 bases not matched to a gene. CDR1 and CDR2 from the germline V gene are SQVTM and ANQGSEA. The CDR3 is made up of 13 amino acids. For the CDR3, the DNA is TGCAGCGTGGCGGGGGGAACTAGTGGTACGCAGTATTTT. Its protein is CSVAGGTSGTQYF.

The V call is TRBV25-1, the J call TRBJ2-7; D remains ambiguous. V lost 8 bases to trimming and J lost 0 bases, with 8 bases between them. The CDR3 covers 12 residues. Germline V gene sequence: CDR1 MGHDK, CDR2 SYGVNS. The CDR3 protein is CASSGFSYEQYF. The CDR3 DNA reads TGTGCCAGCTCCGGGTTCTCCTACGAGCAGTACTTC.

This sequence joins TRBV9 and TRBJ2-3; perhaps TRBD2 as D (5 bases). The CDR3 length is 15 residues. V lost 2 bases, J lost 2 bases, and 12 bases lay in between. Germline V gene lookup returns CDR1 SGDLS and CDR2 YYNGEE. The DNA of the CDR3 is TGTGCCAGCAGCGTCTTGGACTCCCCCACAGATACGCAGTATTTT. Translation gives CASSVLDSPTDTQYF.

The chain couples TRBV5-1 to TRBJ2-2; D might be TRBD1 (6 bases). Germline V gene sequence: CDR1 SGHRS, CDR2 YFSETQ. V was cut by 1 base and J by 7 bases, with 11 bases left in between. This CDR3 is built from 14 residues. CDR3 loop: CASSLQGPLGELFF. The CDR3 region has the DNA TGCGCCAGCAGCTTGCAGGGGCCGCTCGGGGAGCTGTTTTTT.